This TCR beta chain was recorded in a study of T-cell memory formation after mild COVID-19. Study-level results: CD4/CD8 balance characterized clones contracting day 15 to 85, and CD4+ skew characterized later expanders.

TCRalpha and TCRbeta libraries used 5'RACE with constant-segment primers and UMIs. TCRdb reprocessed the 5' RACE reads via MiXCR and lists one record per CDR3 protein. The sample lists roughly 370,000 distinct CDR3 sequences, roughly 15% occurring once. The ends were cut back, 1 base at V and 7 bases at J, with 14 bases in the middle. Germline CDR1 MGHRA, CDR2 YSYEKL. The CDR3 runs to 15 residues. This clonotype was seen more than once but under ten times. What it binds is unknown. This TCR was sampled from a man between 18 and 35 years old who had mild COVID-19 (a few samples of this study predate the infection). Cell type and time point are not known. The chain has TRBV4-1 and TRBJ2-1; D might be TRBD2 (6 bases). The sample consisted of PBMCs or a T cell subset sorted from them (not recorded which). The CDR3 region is CASSQAPGEGNEQFF. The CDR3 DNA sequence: TGCGCCAGCAGCCAAGCCCCGGGAGAGGGGAATGAGCAGTTCTTC.